What follows are 10 T cell receptor beta chains derived from one specimen sequenced in a study of blood T cell repertoires in COVID-19. Using immunoSEQ multiplex PCR, the repertoire was profiled, and TCRdb retains in-frame clones only, with some absent. Here the sample spans about 200,000 clones, about 86% being singletons. The material sequenced was PBMCs or T cells enriched from blood (not recorded which). The receptors originated from a woman between 35 and 50 years old with acute COVID-19.

This sequence joins TRBV7-9 and TRBJ1-5; D remains ambiguous. The CDR3 runs to 15 residues. V lost 6 bases, J lost 0 bases, and 12 bases lay in between. Germline CDR1 SEHNR, CDR2 FQNEAQ (reference sequence). The CDR3 DNA follows: TGTGCCAGCAGTTTGGGGAGTTATAGCAATCAGCCCCAGCATTTT. This translates into CASSLGSYSNQPQHF.

This clone was picked up a small number of times. The V call is TRBV7-7, the J call TRBJ2-5; possibly TRBD1 for D (6 bases). This CDR3 spans 15 amino acids. Per germline, CDR1 SSHAT and CDR2 FNYEAQ (reference sequence). V was pared by 3 bases and J by 2 bases, with 13 bases between. In nucleotides, the CDR3 is TGTGCCAGCAGCTTGGGCAGGGGTCCTCAAGAGACCCAGTACTTC. This encodes CASSLGRGPQETQYF.

The chain employs TRBV6-4 and TRBJ1-1; D is unresolved. Trimming took 5 bases from V and 1 from J, leaving 8 bases between them. The CDR3 is made up of 13 amino acids. Germline CDR1 reads MRHNA; CDR2 reads SNTAGT. CDR3 DNA: TGTGCCAGCAGTTTCGACACGAACACTGAAGCTTTCTTT. This encodes CASSFDTNTEAFF.

This clone was recorded only once. CDR3 in amino acids: CAWSGTARGGYTF. The DNA of the CDR3 is TGTGCCTGGAGTGGGACAGCCAGGGGTGGCTACACCTTC. The V call is TRBV30, the J call TRBJ1-2; weak D call: TRBD1 (6 bases). CDR3 length: 13 residues. V lost 1 base, J lost 7 bases, and 13 bases lay in between. Germline V gene sequence: CDR1 GTSNPN, CDR2 SVGIG (reference sequence).

The chain links TRBV11-2 to TRBJ2-5; D might be TRBD2 (5 bases). V was clipped by 1 base and J by 5 bases, with 20 bases between them. The CDR3 consists of 17 residues. CDR1 SGHAT and CDR2 FQNNGV come from the germline V gene. CDR3 sequence (DNA): TGTGCCAGCAGCTTAGGGGGTTCGGCTAGCCCCCTGGAGACCCAGTACTTC. Translation: CASSLGGSASPLETQYF.

The V and J genes are TRBV5-1 and TRBJ2-7; D is possibly TRBD1 (7 bases). This CDR3 is built from 14 residues. Germline V lookup: CDR1 SGHRS, CDR2 YFSETQ. Between the trimmed V and J ends, which lost 1 base and 5 bases, there was a span of 13 bases. The CDR3 region is CASSLNTGEDEQYF. For the CDR3, the DNA is TGCGCCAGCAGCTTGAATACAGGGGAGGACGAGCAGTACTTC.

A word on this clone: Other DNA variants within this sample encode the same CDR3. V is TRBV7-2 and J is TRBJ1-5, with D possibly TRBD1 on 5 matching bases. Germline CDR1 SGHTA, CDR2 FQGNSA. The CDR3 runs to 13 residues. Trimming removed 4 bases at V and 4 bases at J, with 8 bases between. The CDR3 sequence: CASSSDRNQPQHF. In DNA, the CDR3 is TGTGCCAGCAGCTCAGACAGAAATCAGCCCCAGCATTTT.

CDR3 residues: CASTRTRIDTIYF. The CDR3 DNA reads as TGTGCCAGCACCCGGACACGGATAGACACCATATATTTT. The chain has TRBV28 and TRBJ1-3; TRBD1 might be the D (5 bases). Germline V gene lookup returns CDR1 MDHEN and CDR2 SYDVKM. V was trimmed by 7 bases and J by 8 bases, leaving 15 bases between them. CDR3 length: 13 amino acids.

This chain connects TRBV2 to TRBJ1-5; tentative D call: TRBD1 (5 bases). This CDR3 has 13 amino acids. Germline V gene lookup returns CDR1 SNHLY and CDR2 FYNNEI. The germline V and J ends were trimmed by 5 bases and 5 bases, with 10 bases remaining between them. Written as DNA, the CDR3 is TGTGCCAGCAGTAGCCAGGGTGATCAGCCCCAGCATTTT. This sequence encodes CASSSQGDQPQHF.

The count of this clone is one. J is TRBJ2-3 and V is TRBV7-3, with 9 bases identical to TRBD2. Germline assignment: CDR1 SGHTA and CDR2 FQGTGA. J lost 5 bases, V lost 4 bases, and 7 bases had no gene match. The CDR3 loop spans 15 amino acids. The CDR3 protein is CASSSVGGRVDTQYF. Here the CDR3 DNA reads TGTGCCAGCAGCTCCGTGGGCGGGAGGGTAGATACGCAGTATTTT.